This T cell receptor beta chain was observed in a study of blood T cell repertoires in COVID-19. Across the study: Material from acute and convalescent COVID-19 was sourced from the United States, Italy and Spain. The cDNA or gDNA used as material had been derived from T cells, B-cell-depleted T cells, or PBMCs.

Data came from immunoSEQ multiplex PCR; TCRdb stores just in-frame clones and leaves some out. The data hold around 290,000 clones, with approximately 90% observed a single time. After removal of 8 bases from V and 0 bases from J, the junction contained 6 bases not matched to a gene. The germline V gene encodes CDR1 MNHEY and CDR2 SVGAGI. There are 14 residues in the CDR3. The chain is built from TRBV6-5 and TRBJ1-1; TRBD1 matches 7 bases. The sequence was collected from a man aged 40-49 years with acute or convalescent COVID-19. Sequenced material: peripheral blood. This CDR3 is CASHRGSMNTEAFF. Written as DNA, the CDR3 is TGTGCCAGCCACAGGGGATCGATGAACACTGAAGCTTTCTTT.